The T cell receptor (beta chain) under discussion was sequenced for a study of CD8+CD57+ T cells in acquired aplastic anemia (dated by TCRdb to 2017 to 2018). Regarding the study in general: Extracted DNA from sorted CD4+ and CD8+ cells averaged approximately 3 ug, ranging from roughly 0.17 to 30 ug. Study-wide findings and limitations: Between patients and healthy controls, no significant difference in CD8+ Simpson's diversity was found (P=0.060). Although 25 to 30 CD8+ CDR3 sequences were shared by patients and controls, these sequences appeared highly expressed in patients and within the immunodominant clones of patients.

As regards this clonotype: No cognate antigen has been identified for it. No much larger clone exists at a distance of one base, and base qualities are not known.

TCR repertoires of sorted CD4+ and CD8+ blood T cells from severe aplastic anemia patients and healthy subjects were deep-sequenced in the study. Ficoll-Paque density gradient centrifugation was used to isolate peripheral blood mononuclear cells. CD4+ and CD8+ T cells were sorted by FACS or magnetic beads before DNA extraction. Genomic DNA was used as template for profiling of TCR beta VDJ combinations and CDR3 sequences. An Illumina HiSeq 2000 was the platform used for TCR repertoire sequencing. Turning to the authors' computational methods: TRBV/TRBJ rearrangement plots, CDR3 size and DJ length profiles, and Simpson's diversity index were used to assess repertoires. The most abundant DNA sequence in the deep sequencing data was taken as the immunodominant clone. CDR3 amino acid sequences were checked for sharing between subjects and were compared against published repertoires and the VDJdb database. Using fastp at Q25 and MiXCR, TCRdb reprocessed the public reads and kept productive beta chains. Rows are combined by CDR3 protein, so each entry shows the most common genes and DNA. The V and J calls were not made by the authors but by TCRdb's processing. This sample has 250,000 to 350,000 distinct CDR3 sequences in its table, and roughly 50% of those were observed once. The top ten clonotypes cover around 7.6% of the sample.

Trimming at the junction amounts to 6 bases on V and 7 bases on J, and the germline ends lie 19 bases apart. Based on the germline V gene, the CDR1 and CDR2 sequences are ENHRY and SYGVKD. The cysteine opens and the phenylalanine closes a CDR3 of 14 amino acids. CDR3 DNA is the only sequence kept; it has 42 bases, read in frame from the first base. Sequencing used sorted CD4+, CD8+, or CD8+CD57+ T cells (not recorded which) from PBMCs. The rearranged segments are TRBV10-3 and TRBJ2-7, and the D gene may be TRBD1, 7 bases matching. This TCR came from a human donor with severe aplastic anemia or a healthy control (not recorded which). The nucleotides are TGTGCCATCAGACAGGGGCGAGTTGCGGGGGAGCAGTACTTC. It specifies CAIRQGRVAGEQYF.